The 24 T cell receptor beta chains in this list originate from one sample, sequenced in a study of T cell repertoires in cytomegalovirus infection. TCRdb redid the calling of the reads with MiXCR, one entry per CDR3 protein. The sample holds roughly 300,000 distinct CDR3 sequences, 9% to 9.5% seen once. Specimen: PBMCs. The receptors stem from a human donor in good health (CMV status not recorded). Some clones in this sample may be carry-over from other donors' samples.

V gene TRBV5-1 combines with J gene TRBJ2-6; D call uncertain. The V and J ends lost 0 bases and 0 bases respectively, with 13 bases between them. This CDR3 comprises 18 residues. From germline, CDR1 is SGHRS and CDR2 YFSETQ. CDR3 nucleotide sequence: TGCGCCAGCAGCTTGGTTCTTTCGGGTAGCTCTGGGGCCAACGTCCTGACTTTC. It translates to CASSLVLSGSSGANVLTF.

V gene TRBV18 combines with J gene TRBJ1-5; TRBD1 might be the D (5 bases). Germline-derived CDR1 and CDR2 are KGHSH and LQKENI. V was cut by 3 bases and J by 6 bases, with 18 bases left in between. This CDR3 is built from 16 residues. The CDR3 bases are TGTGCCAGCTCACCGACGGGCCAGGGAGTTAGTCAGCCCCAGCATTTT. Translating it yields CASSPTGQGVSQPQHF. The full variable domain, with the rest looked up from reference TRBV18 and TRBJ1-5, is NAGVMQNPRHLVRRRGQEARLRCSPMKGHSHVYWYRQLPEEGLKFMVYLQKENIIDESGMPKERFSAEFPKEGPSILRIQQVVRGDSAAYFCASSPTGQGVSQPQHFGDGTRLSIL.

This clonotype was observed a few times. The chain links TRBV7-4 to TRBJ1-2; no clear D gene. Trimming took 8 bases from V and 4 from J, leaving 14 bases between them. Germline V gene data show CDR1 as SGHVT and CDR2 as SQSDAQ. There are 13 residues in the CDR3. CDR3 bases: TGTGCCAGCGCCTGGACCTTAGTCTATGGCTACACCTTC. Translated, it gives CASAWTLVYGYTF.

This clonotype showed up just a few times. The V call is TRBV18, the J call TRBJ2-1, with 9 bases that match TRBD2. J gave up 2 bases and V 0 bases, and 5 bases lay outside the gene matches. CDR1 KGHSH and CDR2 LQKENI come from the germline V gene. The CDR3 has 17 amino acids. CDR3 sequence: CASSPPQAGGTYNEQFF. CDR3 bases: TGTGCCAGCTCACCACCCCAAGCGGGGGGCACCTACAATGAGCAGTTCTTC.

This clonotype was counted at least ten times. This chain's CDR3 is CASSLWVSGAVGGEKLFF. The CDR3 DNA sequence: TGTGCCAGCAGCTTATGGGTTTCGGGGGCCGTCGGTGGAGAAAAACTGTTTTTT. The J gene is TRBJ1-4, the V gene TRBV7-3; perhaps TRBD1 as D (6 bases). CDR3 size: 18 residues. The germline gives CDR1 SGHTA, CDR2 FQGTGA. The V gene lost 2 bases and the J gene lost 8 bases, with 24 bases spanning the gap.

The chain employs TRBV15 and TRBJ2-3; TRBD1 matches at 7 bases. The CDR3 spans 15 residues. V dropped 2 bases and J dropped 3; count of bases not matched to a gene: 5. Germline V gene data show CDR1 as LNHNV and CDR2 as YYDKDF (reference sequence). CDR3 in amino acids: CATSRRQGVTDTQYF. CDR3 nucleotides: TGTGCCACCAGCAGACGACAGGGAGTGACAGATACGCAGTATTTT.

The V call is TRBV12-3 or TRBV12-4, the J call TRBJ1-4; D gene uncertain. Deletions cut 3 bases from V and 3 bases from J, with 20 bases between. The CDR3 consists of 18 residues. DNA of the CDR3: TGTGCCAGCAGTTTCGCTGGCGGCCTCGCCGTGCCTAATGAAAAACTGTTTTTT. Its translation: CASSFAGGLAVPNEKLFF.

The V and J genes are TRBV5-4 and TRBJ2-5; 7 nucleotides match TRBD2. Germline V gives CDR1 SGHNT, CDR2 YYREEE (reference sequence). The CDR3 is 16 amino acids. Trimming removed 4 bases from V and 2 bases from J; junction bases left unmatched: 11. The CDR3 protein is CASSQEAGEGQETQYF. The CDR3 region has the DNA TGTGCCAGCAGCCAGGAGGCGGGAGAGGGGCAAGAGACCCAGTACTTC.

This clonotype was observed many times. The V and J genes are TRBV7-3 and TRBJ2-1, with 15 bases identical to TRBD2. The CDR3 runs 16 residues. The V and J ends lost 5 bases and 8 bases, in that order; junction bases with no gene match: 7. Germline assignment: CDR1 SGHTA and CDR2 FQGTGA. CDR3 protein: CASSQTRTSGGDEQFF. CDR3 sequence (DNA): TGTGCCAGCAGCCAAACCCGGACTAGCGGGGGGGATGAGCAGTTCTTC.

Only a few counts were recorded for this clonotype. The rearrangement uses TRBV4-2 and TRBJ1-1, with 7 positions matching TRBD1. Germline loops: CDR1 LGHNA, CDR2 YNFKEQ. V trimming: 3 bases; J trimming: 3 bases; junction bases outside the gene matches: 10. The CDR3 sequence is 16 residues long. The CDR3 DNA reads as TGTGCCAGCAGCCAGGAAACAGGGGTAGGGTACACTGAAGCTTTCTTT. This translates into CASSQETGVGYTEAFF.

The rearrangement links TRBV6-5 to TRBJ2-7, with D possibly being TRBD2 (6 bases). Trimming stripped 4 bases from V and 1 base from J, with 17 bases between. The germline V gene has CDR1 MNHEY and CDR2 SVGAGI. The CDR3 contains 16 residues. CDR3 DNA sequence: TGTGCCAGCAGTTCCCCGGGCGGGATTGCATCCTACGAGCAGTACTTC. Translating gives CASSSPGGIASYEQYF.

This clonotype was counted a few times. This chain links TRBV4-3 with TRBJ2-7; perhaps TRBD1 as D (6 bases). The CDR3 has 15 residues. Germline assignment: CDR1 LGHNA and CDR2 YSLEER. The V end lost 1 base, the J end lost 2 bases, and 12 bases lay between the germline ends. CDR3 loop: CASSQGRTAAYEQYF. CDR3 nucleotides: TGCGCCAGCAGCCAAGGGCGGACAGCAGCCTACGAGCAGTACTTC.

Points on this clonotype: A much larger clone lies one base from this, so it may be a read error. J is TRBJ1-2 and V is TRBV7-2; D is perhaps TRBD1 (6 bases). V was pared by 7 bases and J by 7 bases, with 19 bases between. The CDR3 is 14 amino acids. The germline CDR1 and CDR2 sequences are SGHTA and FQGNSA. The CDR3 sequence is CASTKDRPGGGYTF. DNA of the CDR3: TGTGCCAGCACCAAAGACAGGCCAGGAGGTGGCTACACCTTC. The full variable domain, completed using reference TRBV7-2 and TRBJ1-2, is GAGVSQSPSNKVTEKGKDVELRCDPISGHTALYWYRQSLGQGLEFLIYFQGNSAPDKSGLPSDRFSAERTGGSVSTLTIQRTQQEDSAVYLCASTKDRPGGGYTFGSGTRLTVV.

A few counts support this clonotype. V is TRBV7-9 and J is TRBJ1-4; D gene uncertain. CDR3 length: 13 amino acids. Trimming shortened V by 8 bases and J by 3 bases, and 10 bases separated the two germline ends. In germline, CDR1 is SEHNR, CDR2 FQNEAQ (reference sequence). The CDR3 DNA follows: TGTGCCAGCCTAAGGGTGCCTAATGAAAAACTGTTTTTT. Encoded protein: CASLRVPNEKLFF.

Ten or more counts support this clonotype. The chain joins TRBV7-9 to TRBJ2-1, with 13 bases aligning to TRBD2. CDR1 is SEHNR and CDR2 is FQNEAQ in the germline V gene (reference sequence). The ends lost 7 bases at V and 6 bases at J; junction bases unmatched: 9. This CDR3 has 16 residues. This chain's CDR3 is CASNELAGGQLNEQFF. The DNA of the CDR3 is TGTGCCAGCAACGAACTAGCGGGAGGGCAGCTCAATGAGCAGTTCTTC.

Many counts were recorded for this clonotype. The chain joins TRBV28 to TRBJ2-1; 7 bases are shared with TRBD2. The CDR3 runs to 16 residues. Germline values: CDR1 MDHEN, CDR2 SYDVKM. Trimming took 6 bases from V and 15 from J; bases not matched to a gene: 23. Here the CDR3 reads CASSLSQRDAKIRGFF. The CDR3 coding sequence is TGTGCCAGCAGCCTTTCACAGCGGGACGCGAAGATTCGGGGGTTCTTC.

This sequence joins TRBV6-2 or TRBV6-3 and TRBJ2-7; tentatively, D is TRBD2 (6 bases). The CDR3 length is 15 residues. With 2 bases removed from V and 4 bases from J, the gap between germline ends came to 15 bases. Germline values: CDR1 MNHEY, CDR2 SVGEGT. The CDR3 loop reads CASSYKSGDRYEQYF. The CDR3 coding sequence is TGTGCCAGCAGTTACAAGTCGGGGGATAGGTACGAGCAGTACTTC.

The chain recombines TRBV7-3 with TRBJ2-3, with D perhaps matching TRBD1 (5 bases). The CDR3 has 14 residues. Germline CDR1 SGHTA, CDR2 FQGTGA. Between the trimmed V and J ends, which lost 2 bases and 2 bases, there was a span of 8 bases. The CDR3 nucleotides read TGTGCCAGCAGCTTACAGGGAATCACAGATACGCAGTATTTT. This sequence encodes CASSLQGITDTQYF. Full variable domain (rest looked up from reference TRBV7-3 and TRBJ2-3): GAGVSQTPSNKVTEKGKYVELRCDPISGHTALYWYRQSLGQGPEFLIYFQGTGAADDSGLPNDRFFAVRPEGSVSTLKIQRTERGDSAVYLCASSLQGITDTQYFGPGTRLTVL.

This clonotype was detected a few times. This rearrangement joins TRBV4-3 to TRBJ2-3; no reliable D call. Germline V lookup: CDR1 LGHNA, CDR2 YSLEER. The CDR3 contains 13 residues. The ends were cut back, 1 base at V and 2 bases at J, with 4 bases in the middle. CDR3 DNA: TGCGCCAGCAGCCAAGTGCACACAGATACGCAGTATTTT. Its translation: CASSQVHTDTQYF.

The chain is built from TRBV28 and TRBJ2-3; D is ambiguous. The CDR3 is made up of 13 amino acids. V was pared by 8 bases and J by 4 bases, with 13 bases between. CDR1 and CDR2 (germline): MDHEN, SYDVKM. The CDR3 loop reads CASRSFSPDTQYF. The CDR3 nucleotides are TGTGCCAGCCGCTCCTTTTCACCAGATACGCAGTATTTT.

This clonotype was seen only a few times. The rearrangement links TRBV19 to TRBJ2-5; D possibly corresponds to TRBD2 (5 bases). V shed 7 bases and J shed 0 bases, with 15 bases lying between them. The V gene's germline CDR1 is LNHDA and CDR2 SQIVND (reference sequence). The CDR3 has 15 amino acids. CDR3 nucleotide sequence: TGTGCCAGTACCATACCGAGGGTCCACCAAGAGACCCAGTACTTC. As protein: CASTIPRVHQETQYF.

The V call is TRBV5-6, the J call TRBJ1-2; unclear D gene. Looked up from germline, CDR1 is SGHDT and CDR2 is YYEEEE. V lost 0 bases and J lost 7, with 13 bases in between. CDR3 length: 14 residues. The CDR3 protein is CASSLGPVEAGYTF. In DNA, the CDR3 is TGTGCCAGCAGCTTGGGACCGGTCGAGGCTGGCTACACCTTC.

This clonotype has just one count. The germline gene is not matched at one end of the junction; a read error may be the cause. The J gene is TRBJ2-4, the V gene TRBV19, with TRBD1 matching over 8 bases. This CDR3 spans 15 amino acids. CDR1 is LNHDA and CDR2 is SQIVND in the germline V gene (reference sequence). CDR3 sequence: CVSRSQGAAKNIQYF. CDR3 bases: TGTGTCAGTAGAAGTCAGGGGGCAGCCAAAAACATTCAGTACTTC. Full variable domain (rest looked up from reference TRBV19 and TRBJ2-4): DGGITQSPKYLFRKEGQNVTLSCEQNLNHDAMYWYRQDPGQGLRLIYYSQIVNDFQKGDIAEGYSVSREKKESFPLTVTSAQKNPTAFYLCVSRSQGAAKNIQYFGAGTRLSVL.

This clonotype was recorded many times. The chain has TRBV7-9 and TRBJ2-7, with D perhaps given as TRBD1 or TRBD2 (5 bases each). Trimming took off 8 bases at V and 3 bases at J, with 14 bases between the two ends. The CDR3 is 13 residues long. Germline V gives CDR1 SEHNR, CDR2 FQNEAQ (reference sequence). In nucleotides, the CDR3 is TGTGCCAGCGGGACCGTAACATTCTACGAGCAGTACTTC. Its protein is CASGTVTFYEQYF. The complete variable domain, with remaining parts taken from reference TRBV7-9 and TRBJ2-7, reads DTGVSQNPRHKITKRGQNVTFRCDPISEHNRLYWYRQTLGQGPEFLTYFQNEAQLEKSRLLSDRFSAERPKGSFSTLEIQRTEQGDSAMYLCASGTVTFYEQYFGPGTRLTVT.